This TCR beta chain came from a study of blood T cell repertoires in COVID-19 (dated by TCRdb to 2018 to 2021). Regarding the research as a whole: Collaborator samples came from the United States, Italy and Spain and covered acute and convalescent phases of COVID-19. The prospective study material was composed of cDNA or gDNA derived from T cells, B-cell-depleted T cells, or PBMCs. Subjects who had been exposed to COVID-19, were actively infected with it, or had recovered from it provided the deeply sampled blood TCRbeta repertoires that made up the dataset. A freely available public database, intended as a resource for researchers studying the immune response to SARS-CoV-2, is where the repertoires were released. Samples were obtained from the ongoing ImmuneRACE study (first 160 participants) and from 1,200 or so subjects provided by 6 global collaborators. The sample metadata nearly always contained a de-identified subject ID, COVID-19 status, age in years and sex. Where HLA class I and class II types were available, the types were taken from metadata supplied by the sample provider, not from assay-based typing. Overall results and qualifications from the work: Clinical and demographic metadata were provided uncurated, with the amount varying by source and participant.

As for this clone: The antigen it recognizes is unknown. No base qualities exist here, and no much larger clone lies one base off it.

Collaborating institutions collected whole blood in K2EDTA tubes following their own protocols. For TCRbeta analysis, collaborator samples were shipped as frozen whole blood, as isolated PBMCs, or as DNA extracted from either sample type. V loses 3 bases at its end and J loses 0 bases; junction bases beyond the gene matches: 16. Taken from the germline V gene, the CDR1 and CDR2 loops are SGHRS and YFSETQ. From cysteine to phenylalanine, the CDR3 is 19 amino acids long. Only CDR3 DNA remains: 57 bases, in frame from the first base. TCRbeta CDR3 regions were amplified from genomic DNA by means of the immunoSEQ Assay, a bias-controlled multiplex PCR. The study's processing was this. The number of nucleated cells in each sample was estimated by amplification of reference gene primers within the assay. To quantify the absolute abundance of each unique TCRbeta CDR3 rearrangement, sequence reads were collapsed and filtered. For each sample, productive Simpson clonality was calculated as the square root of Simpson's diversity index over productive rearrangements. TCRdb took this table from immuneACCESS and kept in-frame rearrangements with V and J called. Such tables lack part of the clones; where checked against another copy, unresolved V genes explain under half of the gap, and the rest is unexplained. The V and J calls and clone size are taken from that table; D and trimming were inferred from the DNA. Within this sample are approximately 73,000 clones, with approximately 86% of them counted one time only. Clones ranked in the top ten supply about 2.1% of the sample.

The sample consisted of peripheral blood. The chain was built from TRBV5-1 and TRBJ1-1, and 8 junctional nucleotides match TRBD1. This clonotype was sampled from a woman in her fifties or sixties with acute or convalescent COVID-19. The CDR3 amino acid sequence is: CASSSGFPGQGNLNTEAFF. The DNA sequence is TGCGCCAGCAGCTCAGGCTTTCCAGGACAGGGAAATCTGAACACTGAAGCTTTCTTT.